This TCR beta chain was captured by sequencing in a study of shared clonotypes between healthy human individuals (dated by TCRdb to the early 2020s). As for the study more broadly: Two women and three men aged 18 to 49 years were included in the cohort. For each donor, three plates each were used for CD4 naive and CD4 memory, two plates were used for CD8 naive, and one plate was used for CD8 memory. The study deeply sequenced blood TCR repertoires of five healthy adults to estimate repertoire size and the extent of clonotype sharing between individuals. To increase sequencing depth and limit assay-specific biases, different laboratories used diverse techniques to prepare libraries and sequence TCR repertoires. Between about 0.8 and 8.9 billion PBMCs per donor were obtained by leukapheresis.

The donors were healthy, HIV-negative adults who had no recently reported acute infections or vaccinations. Every donor was a Caucasian adult residing in Nashville, Tennessee, USA. CD4+ T cells were enriched by magnetic negative selection, after which naive cells were positively selected on CD45RA and the negative fraction was taken as the memory subset. Blood was obtained by leukapheresis, after which PBMCs were separated by Ficoll-Histopaque density gradient centrifugation and cryopreserved in liquid nitrogen vapor phase. Purity and quantity of every magnetically sorted T cell population were checked by analytical flow cytometry. Genomic DNA was isolated from every sorted fraction and measured by UV absorbance on a Nanodrop 2000c. Using the deep immunoSEQ assay, TCR CDR3 regions were amplified from genomic DNA by multiplex PCR. For each cell subset, the extracted genomic DNA was distributed evenly across all wells of several immunoSEQ 96-well plates, and each plate served as one replicate. Each replicate PCR for sorted subsets received about 220 ng genomic DNA, equal to some 32,000 T cell genomes. The purified libraries were quantified using a Qubit 3.0 fluorometer, sized with a Bioanalyzer 2100, and then quantified again using the KAPA Library Quantification kit. Every immunoSEQ 96-well plate was sequenced on a separate single-read 150-cycle Illumina NextSeq 550 flow cell. The authors' pipeline ran thus. Because only junctional sequences without quality scores were contained in the immunoSEQ output, filtering matching that applied to full-length reads could not be performed. To assign V/J genes and CDR3, sequences were annotated against IMGT germline references using PyIR, a Python wrapper for IgBLAST v1.9. Any read was removed if the V/J assignment was weak (E-value above 1e-6), the CDR3 was missing, or the read contained stop codons, out-of-frame junctions, or ambiguous translated residues. V3J clonotypes were defined as sequences sharing the same inferred V gene, J gene, and CDR3 amino acid sequence. Percentage overlap between repertoires was computed as shared unique clonotypes divided by the size of the smaller repertoire. Richness of each repertoire was evaluated using RTK rarefaction, the Chao1 estimator, and Recon v2.1 estimates of unobserved clonotypes. Generation probabilities for all TCRbeta clonotypes obtained by the gDNA method from several donors were computed using OLGA. The table comes from immuneACCESS by way of TCRdb, which keeps in-frame sequences with V and J called. Part of the clones is missing from these tables; in studies checked, under half for an unresolved V gene and the rest for unknown reasons. V, J and clone size are taken as reported in that table, and D and trimming were inferred from the DNA itself. This sample has approximately 2.5 million clones in its table, and roughly 93% of those were observed once. The ten most abundant clones make up roughly 0.39% of the sample.

Findings and caveats that apply to the study as a whole: Because the study included only a small number of donors, the genetic and exposure-history diversity represented was limited. Naive subsets generally had larger estimated clonotype richness than memory subsets. Based on pairwise subsampling, the degree of clonotype sharing among donors was expected to be affected by sequencing depth. Rarefaction of sorted-subset datasets indicated incomplete sequencing despite the large sequencing depth. Approximately 5% of naive CD4, 3.5% of naive CD8, 2% to 2.5% of memory CD4, and 0.35% to 0.5% of memory CD8 clonotypes were shared across several donors. Only blood was sampled, and tissue TCR repertoires likely differ from those in blood. Compared with non-shared clonotypes, clonotypes shared by all four sorted-subset donors had higher generation probabilities.

Based on the germline V gene, the CDR1 and CDR2 sequences are KGHSH and LQKENI. Inclusive of the bounding cysteine and phenylalanine, the CDR3 is 12 residues long. The sequence is cut down to CDR3 DNA, 36 bases in frame from base 1. The V and J ends are trimmed by 9 bases and 0 bases, leaving 9 bases between them. This clone was detected a few times. It lacks a known antigen. Base qualities are not provided; no much larger clone lies one nucleotide away. Sample: naive CD4+ T cells from PBMCs. The sample's cell subset or site, from its label and the paper: CD45RA+ positively selected. The source is a man younger than 30 in good health. Some clones in this sample may be carry-over from other donors' samples. The rearranged segments are TRBV18 and TRBJ2-7; 5 matching bases give a weak D call of TRBD1. CDR3 region: CASAQGSYEQYF. The DNA is TGTGCCAGTGCCCAGGGCTCCTACGAGCAGTACTTC. Outside the CDR3, residues come from the reference TRBV18 and TRBJ2-7 proteins, so the full variable domain is: NAGVMQNPRHLVRRRGQEARLRCSPMKGHSHVYWYRQLPEEGLKFMVYLQKENIIDESGMPKERFSAEFPKEGPSILRIQQVVRGDSAAYFCASAQGSYEQYFGPGTRLTVT.